The 18 T cell receptor beta chains below come from one sample, sequenced in a study of Ad26.COV2.S vaccination and SARS-CoV-2 variants (TCRdb year 2021). The treatment or condition tag for this specimen amounts to: about 20 received Ad26.COV2.S at low or high dose, single or two shots; five or six received placebo; per-sample allocation not given. For vaccine and placebo recipients, repertoires were sequenced using samples collected on day 63 after the first injection. Libraries came from the immunoSEQ multiplex PCR assay. Not all clones reach the TCRdb copy of this immuneACCESS table, which keeps in-frame sequences only. Checked studies attribute under half of the gap to unresolved V genes and leave the rest unexplained. The sample table lists over 300,000 clones, about four fifths of them with a count of one. The ten largest clones take up approximately 7.8% of the sample. Sequenced here: peripheral blood, sampled in a trial of Ad26.COV2.S vaccine versus placebo. These receptors were obtained from a person aged 18-60 years who received the Ad26.COV2.S COVID-19 vaccine or a placebo.

This clone occurred once. The chain is built from TRBV7-2 and TRBJ1-6; 8 bases map to TRBD1. V lost 2 bases, J lost 7 bases, and 7 bases stayed unmatched. CDR3 length: 16 residues. CDR1 and CDR2 from the germline V gene are SGHTA and FQGNSA. The chain's CDR3 is CASSLSSDRANSPLHF. CDR3 nucleotide sequence: TGTGCCAGCAGCTTATCATCGGACAGGGCCAATTCACCCCTCCACTTT.

The chain couples TRBV5-1 to TRBJ2-2, with a weak D call TRBD1 (5 bases). Trimming left V 5 bases short and J 0 bases short, with 14 bases between. This CDR3 has 16 amino acids. CDR1 and CDR2 from the germline V gene are SGHRS and YFSETQ. DNA of the CDR3: TGCGCCAGCAGGCCAACAGGCCTCGCGAACACCGGGGAGCTGTTTTTT. This encodes CASRPTGLANTGELFF.

The chain links TRBV2 to TRBJ2-5, with D unresolved. The CDR3 is 12 amino acids. Germline assignment: CDR1 SNHLY and CDR2 FYNNEI. Trimming left V 6 bases short and J 10 bases short, with 15 bases between. CDR3 DNA sequence: TGTGCCAGCAGGACCGCCGGACCGGGCCAGTACTTC. The encoded protein is CASRTAGPGQYF. Together with reference TRBV2 and TRBJ2-5, the CDR3 gives the full variable domain: EPEVTQTPSHQVTQMGQEVILRCVPISNHLYFYWYRQILGQKVEFLVSFYNNEISEKSEIFDDQFSVERPDGSNFTLKIRSTKLEDSAMYFCASRTAGPGQYFGPGTRLLVL.

This clone was counted between two and nine times. The rearrangement links TRBV7-9 to TRBJ2-2, with D possibly TRBD2 on 5 matching bases. Germline assignment: CDR1 SEHNR and CDR2 FQNEAQ (reference sequence). The CDR3 spans 14 residues. Deletions cut 8 bases from V and 3 bases from J, with 13 bases between. The CDR3 loop is CASLRARDTGELFF. CDR3 in DNA: TGTGCCAGCCTGCGGGCGAGGGACACCGGGGAGCTGTTTTTT.

J is TRBJ2-3 and V is TRBV12-3 or TRBV12-4; no definite D call. This CDR3 is 12 amino acids long. V lost 3 bases to trimming and J lost 6 bases, with 7 bases between them. The CDR3: CASSFQRDTQYF. The DNA of the CDR3 is TGTGCCAGCAGTTTCCAGAGGGATACGCAGTATTTT.

The CDR3 bases are TGTGCCAGCAGCTTAGCGCCTAGCGGGGGGTATACGCAGTATTTT. This translates into CASSLAPSGGYTQYF. V is TRBV7-9 and J is TRBJ2-3, with 11 nucleotides matching TRBD2. Germline-derived CDR1 and CDR2 are SEHNR and FQNEAQ (reference sequence). V was pared by 0 bases and J by 7 bases, with 3 bases of the junction left unmatched. This CDR3 contains 15 residues.

V and J are TRBV18 and TRBJ2-2; 12 nucleotides align to TRBD2. The CDR3 is made up of 19 amino acids. CDR1 KGHSH and CDR2 LQKENI come from the germline V gene. The V segment lost 3 bases and the J segment 0 bases; nucleotides outside the gene matches: 8. The CDR3 DNA sequence: TGTGCCAGCTCACCCCCCGGACTAGCGGGACCCGCGAACACCGGGGAGCTGTTTTTT. Encoded protein: CASSPPGLAGPANTGELFF.

This chain joins TRBV19 and TRBJ2-2, with TRBD1 matching 7 bases. The length of the CDR3 is 14 residues. The germline V gene encodes CDR1 LNHDA and CDR2 SQIVND (reference sequence). Trimming took 5 bases from V and 4 from J; bases not matched to a gene: 4. The CDR3, as DNA: TGTGCCAGTAGTGGGACAGTAATCACCGGGGAGCTGTTTTTT. Protein: CASSGTVITGELFF.

The V call is TRBV5-4, the J call TRBJ1-1; D remains ambiguous. The V gene's germline CDR1 is SGHNT and CDR2 YYREEE (reference sequence). Trimming shortened V by 5 bases and J by 3 bases, and 11 bases separated the two germline ends. The CDR3 spans 13 residues. The CDR3 coding sequence is TGTGCCAGCAGGTCGGAATTGGACACTGAAGCTTTCTTT. This encodes CASRSELDTEAFF.

In its sample, this clone was seen many times. V gene TRBV11-1 combines with J gene TRBJ2-7, with D possibly being TRBD2 (6 bases). The CDR3 is made up of 14 amino acids. Trimming stripped 3 bases from V and 0 bases from J, with 9 bases between. The germline V gene encodes CDR1 SGHAT and CDR2 FQDESV (reference sequence). The CDR3 nucleotides are TGTGCCAGCAGCTTTTACGGGAGCTCCTACGAGCAGTACTTC. Translating it yields CASSFYGSSYEQYF.

As for this clone: Other DNA sequences from this sample encode an identical CDR3 as well. This chain joins TRBV7-3 and TRBJ2-5; D could derive from TRBD1 or TRBD2 (5 bases each). V was cut by 2 bases and J by 5 bases, with 9 bases left in between. Germline V gene data show CDR1 as SGHTA and CDR2 as FQGTGA. The CDR3 loop spans 13 amino acids. CDR3 in amino acids: CASSLGGGETQYF. CDR3 bases: TGTGCCAGCAGCTTAGGGGGTGGGGAGACCCAGTACTTC.

The chain combines TRBV2 with TRBJ1-5; no clear D. V dropped 4 bases and J dropped 2 bases, with 9 bases sitting between them. This CDR3 comprises 14 residues. The germline V gene encodes CDR1 SNHLY and CDR2 FYNNEI. The CDR3: CASSAESGNQPQHF. CDR3 nucleotides: TGTGCCAGCAGTGCAGAGTCTGGCAATCAGCCCCAGCATTTT.

This clone was counted only a few times. This chain uses TRBV11-2 with TRBJ1-5; D unresolved. The germline CDR1 and CDR2 sequences are SGHAT and FQNNGV. The V and J ends lost 3 bases and 1 base respectively, with 10 bases between them. The CDR3 runs to 15 residues. The CDR3 bases are TGTGCCAGCAGCTTTGGGTTGGAGAGCAATCAGCCCCAGCATTTT. It encodes CASSFGLESNQPQHF.

This chain joins TRBV27 and TRBJ2-1; D is perhaps TRBD1 (6 bases). Germline assignment: CDR1 MNHEY and CDR2 SMNVEV (reference sequence). Between the trimmed V and J ends, which lost 3 bases and 2 bases, there was a span of 8 bases. This CDR3 has 14 amino acids. The CDR3, as DNA: TGTGCCAGCAGTTTTCAGGGGACCTACAATGAGCAGTTCTTC. This gives the protein CASSFQGTYNEQFF.

The rearrangement uses TRBV3-1 (or the pseudogene TRBV3-2) and TRBJ2-7; D not certain. CDR3 length: 15 residues. Germline V gene lookup returns CDR1 LGHDT and CDR2 YNNKEL (reference sequence). V was pared by 0 bases and J by 1 base, with 10 bases between. CDR3 bases: TGTGCCAGCAGCCAAGAAGGAGTCTCGTCCTACGAGCAGTACTTC. As protein: CASSQEGVSSYEQYF.

This clone was counted a single time. The chain is built from TRBV2 and TRBJ1-2, with 7 bases that match TRBD1. CDR3 length equals 14 residues. V lost 7 bases, J lost 1 base, and 6 bases stayed unmatched. Germline values: CDR1 SNHLY, CDR2 FYNNEI. The CDR3 DNA sequence: TGTGCCAGCATGTACAGGGGTGATAACTATGGCTACACCTTC. This translates into CASMYRGDNYGYTF. The variable domain in full, with the rest retrieved from reference TRBV2 and TRBJ1-2, is EPEVTQTPSHQVTQMGQEVILRCVPISNHLYFYWYRQILGQKVEFLVSFYNNEISEKSEIFDDQFSVERPDGSNFTLKIRSTKLEDSAMYFCASMYRGDNYGYTFGSGTRLTVV.

This clone occurred once. CDR3 nucleotide sequence: TGCAGCGCCCAAAGGGACCTGGACACCGGGGAGCTGTTTTTT. This translates into CSAQRDLDTGELFF. This sequence joins TRBV29-1 and TRBJ2-2; D might be TRBD1 or TRBD2, each matching 5 bases. V lost 7 bases and J 3 bases, leaving 15 bases between the germline ends. The length of the CDR3 is 14 residues. Per the germline V gene, CDR1 is SQVTM and CDR2 is ANQGSEA.

V gene TRBV18 combines with J gene TRBJ1-4; a possible D gene is TRBD1 (5 bases). The CDR3 has 18 amino acids. Trimming shortened V by 3 bases and J by 0 bases, and 17 bases separated the two germline ends. Germline V gene sequence: CDR1 KGHSH, CDR2 LQKENI. CDR3 amino acids: CASSPEGNLFATNEKLFF. The CDR3 DNA is TGTGCCAGCTCACCGGAGGGGAATCTATTCGCAACTAATGAAAAACTGTTTTTT.